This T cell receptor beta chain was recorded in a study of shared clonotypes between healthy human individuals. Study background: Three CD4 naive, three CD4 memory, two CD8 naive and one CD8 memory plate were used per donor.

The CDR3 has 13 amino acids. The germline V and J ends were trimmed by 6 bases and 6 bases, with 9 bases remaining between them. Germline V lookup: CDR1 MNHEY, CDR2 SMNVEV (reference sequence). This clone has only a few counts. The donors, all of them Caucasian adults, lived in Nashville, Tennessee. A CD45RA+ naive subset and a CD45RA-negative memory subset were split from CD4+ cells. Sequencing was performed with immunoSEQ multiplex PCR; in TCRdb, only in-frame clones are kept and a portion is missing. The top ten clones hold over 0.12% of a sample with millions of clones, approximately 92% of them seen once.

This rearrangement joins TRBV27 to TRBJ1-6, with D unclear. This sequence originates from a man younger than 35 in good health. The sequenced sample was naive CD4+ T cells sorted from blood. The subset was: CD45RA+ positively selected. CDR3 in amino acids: CASSAFLNSPLHF. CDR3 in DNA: TGTGCCAGCAGCGCCTTTCTTAATTCACCCCTCCACTTT.